This T cell receptor (beta chain) was captured in a study of cytomegalovirus exposure and HLA in healthy donors. This clone was seen a few times. As yet, its antigen is unknown. The primer mix had 60 Vbeta and 13 Jbeta primers. Only in-frame clones appear in the TCRdb table, and some are missing; sequencing was by immunoSEQ multiplex PCR. The repertoire includes approximately 100,000 clones, less than 85% of them detected once, and about 1.8% sits in the top ten. Study conclusions and caveats: Accurate prediction of most subjects' HLA-A and HLA-B alleles from TCR beta sequences was reported. There were a few CMV-associated chains whose specificity for CMV antigens was confirmed in vitro. A later analysis showed TCR association rates differing by HLA locus, peaking at DRB1 and lowest at HLA-C.

The receptor was derived from a male donor in good health and CMV-seronegative. Input material: PBMCs.

DNA for the CDR3: TGCGCCAGCAGCTCAGCGGGTCGGGCCACCGGGGAGCTGTTTTTT. This codes for CASSSAGRATGELFF. The rearrangement links TRBV5-1 to TRBJ2-2, with a weak D call TRBD2 (6 bases). CDR1 and CDR2 from the germline V gene are SGHRS and YFSETQ. Between the trimmed V and J ends, which lost 3 bases and 4 bases, there was a span of 13 bases. The CDR3 has 15 amino acids.